These 13 T cell receptor beta chains were all obtained from the same sample, sequenced in a study of vaccination effects on CD4 cells after COVID-19. TCRdb's copy holds only in-frame clones and misses some; the assay was immunoSEQ multiplex PCR. The table includes 20,000 to 25,000 clones, 60% to 75% detected once. What these receptors recognize is not known. Within the ViraFEST assay, antigen-specific CD4+ T cells underwent expansion with viral peptide pools prior to sequencing. Following culture for around 10 days, CD4+ T cells were isolated. Vaccine recipients had no previous SARS-CoV-2 infection; their nucleocapsid antibodies were negative. The specimen comprised CD4+ T cells from PBMCs cultured with HCoV-NL63 spike peptides, sampled before COVID-19 vaccination. The receptor source for this set is a human donor who received a COVID-19 vaccine.

The chain couples TRBV4-2 to TRBJ1-1, with D possibly TRBD1 on 5 matching bases. The V gene lost 1 base and the J gene lost 0 bases, with 12 bases spanning the gap. Germline loops: CDR1 LGHNA, CDR2 YNFKEQ. CDR3 length: 16 amino acids. CDR3 in amino acids: CASSQVPGRLNTEAFF. CDR3 nucleotide sequence: TGTGCCAGCAGCCAAGTCCCGGGACGGCTGAACACTGAAGCTTTCTTT.

V is TRBV7-2 and J is TRBJ2-1, with 9 nucleotides matching TRBD2. This CDR3 comprises 15 residues. V trimming: 5 bases; J trimming: 2 bases; junction bases outside the gene matches: 4. Looked up from germline, CDR1 is SGHTA and CDR2 is FQGNSA. The CDR3 loop is CASSLQRGAYNEQFF. The CDR3 bases are TGTGCCAGCAGCCTCCAGCGGGGGGCCTACAATGAGCAGTTCTTC.

The chain combines TRBV4-3 with TRBJ1-2; maybe TRBD1 (5 bases). The CDR3 spans 14 residues. The V gene's germline CDR1 is LGHNA and CDR2 YSLEER. V gave up 0 bases and J gave up 8 bases, with 13 bases separating them. The CDR3 loop is CASSQELGARGYTF. The CDR3 region has the DNA TGCGCCAGCAGCCAAGAGTTAGGGGCTCGGGGCTACACCTTC.

The gene calls are TRBV6-2 or TRBV6-3 and TRBJ1-5; TRBD1 matches at 8 bases. V dropped 5 bases and J dropped 6; count of bases not matched to a gene: 9. Germline V gene sequence: CDR1 MNHEY, CDR2 SVGEGT. The length of the CDR3 is 15 residues. CDR3 region: CASSPDRVGGQPQHF. Written as DNA, the CDR3 is TGTGCCAGCAGTCCGGACAGGGTAGGGGGTCAGCCCCAGCATTTT.

V and J are TRBV3-1 (or the pseudogene TRBV3-2) and TRBJ2-7, with a weak D call TRBD1 (6 bases). This CDR3 is 15 amino acids long. V lost 3 bases and J 0 bases, leaving 12 bases between the germline ends. Germline V gene lookup returns CDR1 LGHDT and CDR2 YNNKEL (reference sequence). CDR3 DNA sequence: TGTGCCAGCAGCCACGAAAGGGGGAACTCCTACGAGCAGTACTTC. Protein: CASSHERGNSYEQYF.

This clone has only a few counts. The chain links TRBV20-1 to TRBJ2-1; 7 nucleotides agree with TRBD2. The CDR3 runs 14 residues. V shed 3 bases, J shed 0 bases, and the junction held 2 bases outside the gene matches. CDR1 and CDR2 from the germline V gene are DFQATT and SNEGSKA (reference sequence). The CDR3 loop is CSASRDYSYNEQFF. CDR3 bases: TGCAGTGCTAGTCGGGACTACTCCTACAATGAGCAGTTCTTC.

The V call is TRBV18, the J call TRBJ1-6; possible D gene TRBD1, 6 bases. Germline V gene data show CDR1 as KGHSH and CDR2 as LQKENI. The CDR3 has 14 residues. V lost 2 bases and J 8 bases, leaving 10 bases between the germline ends. CDR3 region: CASSPGGGYSPLHF. The CDR3 DNA follows: TGTGCCAGCTCACCAGGAGGGGGGTATTCACCCCTCCACTTT. Using reference TRBV18 and TRBJ1-6 for the parts outside the CDR3, the full variable domain is NAGVMQNPRHLVRRRGQEARLRCSPMKGHSHVYWYRQLPEEGLKFMVYLQKENIIDESGMPKERFSAEFPKEGPSILRIQQVVRGDSAAYFCASSPGGGYSPLHFGNGTRLTVT.

The chain combines TRBV3-1 (or the pseudogene TRBV3-2) with TRBJ1-6, with D unclear. Germline CDR1 LGHDT, CDR2 YNNKEL (reference sequence). CDR3 length: 16 residues. Between the trimmed V and J ends, which lost 1 base and 3 bases, there was a span of 10 bases. The CDR3 loop is CASSQAEGVYNSPLHF. CDR3 in DNA: TGTGCCAGCAGCCAAGCGGAGGGTGTCTATAATTCACCCCTCCACTTT.

The chain uses TRBV7-2 and TRBJ2-5, with a weak D call TRBD1 (5 bases). Trimming left V 2 bases short and J 1 base short, with 8 bases between. CDR1 and CDR2 from the germline V gene are SGHTA and FQGNSA. This CDR3 has 14 residues. CDR3 loop: CASSLFRAQETQYF. CDR3 DNA: TGTGCCAGCAGCTTATTCAGGGCCCAAGAGACCCAGTACTTC.

This clone occurred a few times. The rearrangement joins TRBV5-6 to TRBJ1-4, with 8 bases identical to TRBD1. This CDR3 is built from 16 residues. The J segment lost 0 bases and the V segment lost 4 bases, leaving 5 bases of the junction unmatched. Germline V CDR1 and CDR2: SGHDT, YYEEEE. Here the CDR3 reads CASSRDRHATNEKLFF. CDR3 in DNA: TGTGCCAGCAGCCGGGACAGGCATGCAACTAATGAAAAACTGTTTTTT.

CDR3 protein: CASSHTYDRDDSPLHF. The CDR3 DNA reads TGTGCCAGCAGCCATACATACGACAGGGATGATTCACCCCTCCACTTT. The chain uses TRBV11-2 and TRBJ1-6; 7 bases map to TRBD1. Germline V gives CDR1 SGHAT, CDR2 FQNNGV. The J segment lost 8 bases and the V segment lost 5 bases, leaving 12 bases of the junction unmatched. This CDR3 region has 16 residues.

The chain links TRBV5-1 to TRBJ2-3; a possible D gene is TRBD1 (6 bases). The germline gives CDR1 SGHRS, CDR2 YFSETQ. CDR3 length: 13 amino acids. Trimming took 5 bases from V and 6 from J, leaving 13 bases between them. Written as DNA, the CDR3 is TGCGCCAGCAGTAAGGGGGACATTGATACGCAGTATTTT. It codes for CASSKGDIDTQYF.

The chain employs TRBV7-2 and TRBJ2-1, with D tentatively TRBD2 (5 bases). The V gene lost 5 bases and the J gene lost 7 bases, with 9 bases spanning the gap. Germline CDR1 reads SGHTA; CDR2 reads FQGNSA. This CDR3 spans 12 amino acids. This CDR3 reads CASSQRGNEQFF. DNA for the CDR3: TGTGCCAGCAGCCAACGGGGAAATGAGCAGTTCTTC.